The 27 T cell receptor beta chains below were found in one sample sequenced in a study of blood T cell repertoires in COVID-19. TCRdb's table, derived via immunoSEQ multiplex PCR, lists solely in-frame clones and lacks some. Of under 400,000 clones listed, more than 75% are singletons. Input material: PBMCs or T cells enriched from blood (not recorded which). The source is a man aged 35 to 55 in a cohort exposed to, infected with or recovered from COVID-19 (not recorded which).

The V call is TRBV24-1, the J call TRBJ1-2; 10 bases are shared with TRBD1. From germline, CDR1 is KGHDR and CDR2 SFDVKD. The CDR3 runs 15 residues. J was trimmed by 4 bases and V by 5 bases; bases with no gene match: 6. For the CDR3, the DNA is TGTGCCACCAGTGCTTCGGACAGGGGGACCTATGGCTACACCTTC. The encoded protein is CATSASDRGTYGYTF.

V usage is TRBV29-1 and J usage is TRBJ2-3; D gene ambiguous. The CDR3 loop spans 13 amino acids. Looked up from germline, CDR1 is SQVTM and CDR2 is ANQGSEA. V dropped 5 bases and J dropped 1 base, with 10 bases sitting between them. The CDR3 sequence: CSVLLSGTDTQYF. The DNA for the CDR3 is TGCAGCGTTCTACTTTCGGGCACAGATACGCAGTATTTT.

Here the CDR3 reads CSFTSGRAYEQYF. The CDR3 nucleotides read TGCAGTTTTACTAGCGGGAGGGCCTACGAGCAGTACTTC. The chain couples TRBV29-1 to TRBJ2-7; 13 bases align to TRBD2. CDR1 is SQVTM, CDR2 ANQGSEA, per germline. The CDR3 runs to 13 residues.

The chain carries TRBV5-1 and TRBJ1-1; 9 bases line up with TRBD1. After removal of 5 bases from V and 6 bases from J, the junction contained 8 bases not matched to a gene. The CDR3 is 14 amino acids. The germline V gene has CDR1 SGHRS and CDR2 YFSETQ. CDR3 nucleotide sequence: TGCGCCAGCAGTTGGGACAGGGTAAGCTCTGAAGCTTTCTTT. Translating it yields CASSWDRVSSEAFF.

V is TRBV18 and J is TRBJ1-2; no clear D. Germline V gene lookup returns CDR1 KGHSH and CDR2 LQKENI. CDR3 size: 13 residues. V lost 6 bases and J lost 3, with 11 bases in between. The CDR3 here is CASSPTADYGYTF. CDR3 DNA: TGTGCCAGCTCCCCGACCGCGGACTATGGCTACACCTTC.

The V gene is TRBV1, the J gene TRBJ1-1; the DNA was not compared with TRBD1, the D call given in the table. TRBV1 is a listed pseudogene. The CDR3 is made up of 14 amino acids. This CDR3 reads CTSSQGTGDTEAFF. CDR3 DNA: TGCACCAGCAGCCAAGGGACAGGGGACACTGAAGCTTTCTTT.

The CDR3 protein is CASSVRQGVFTEAFF. The DNA for the CDR3 is TGTGCCAGTAGTGTACGACAGGGGGTGTTCACTGAAGCTTTCTTT. The chain carries TRBV19 and TRBJ1-1, with TRBD1 matching over 9 bases. V shed 5 bases and J 4 bases; nucleotides not matched to a gene: 8. The CDR3 consists of 15 residues. CDR1 and CDR2 from the germline V gene are LNHDA and SQIVND (reference sequence).

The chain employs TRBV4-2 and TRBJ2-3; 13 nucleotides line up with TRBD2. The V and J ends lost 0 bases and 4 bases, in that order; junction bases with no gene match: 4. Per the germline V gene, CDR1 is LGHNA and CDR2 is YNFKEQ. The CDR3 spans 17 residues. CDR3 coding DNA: TGTGCCAGCAGCCAAGACCAGGGACTAGCGGGATCAGATACGCAGTATTTT. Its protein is CASSQDQGLAGSDTQYF.

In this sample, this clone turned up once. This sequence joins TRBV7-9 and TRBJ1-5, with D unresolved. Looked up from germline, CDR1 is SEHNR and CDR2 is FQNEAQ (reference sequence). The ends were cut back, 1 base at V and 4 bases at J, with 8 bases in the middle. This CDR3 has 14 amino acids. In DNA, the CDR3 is TGTGCCAGCAGCTTAGACTCGGGGAATCAGCCCCAGCATTTT. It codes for CASSLDSGNQPQHF.

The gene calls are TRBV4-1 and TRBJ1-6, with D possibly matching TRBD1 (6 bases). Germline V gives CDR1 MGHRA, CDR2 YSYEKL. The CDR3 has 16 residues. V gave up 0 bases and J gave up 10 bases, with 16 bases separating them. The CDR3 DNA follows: TGCGCCAGCAGCCAAGATATCGGGCAGGGGTTCTCACCCCTCCACTTT. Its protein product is CASSQDIGQGFSPLHF.

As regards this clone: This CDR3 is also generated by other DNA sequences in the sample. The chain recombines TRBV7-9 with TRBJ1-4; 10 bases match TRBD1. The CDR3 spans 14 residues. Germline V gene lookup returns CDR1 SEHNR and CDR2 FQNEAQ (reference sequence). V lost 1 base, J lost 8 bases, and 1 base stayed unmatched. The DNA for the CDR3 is TGTGCCAGCAGCTTAGGGACAGGGGGAGAAAAACTGTTTTTT. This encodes CASSLGTGGEKLFF.

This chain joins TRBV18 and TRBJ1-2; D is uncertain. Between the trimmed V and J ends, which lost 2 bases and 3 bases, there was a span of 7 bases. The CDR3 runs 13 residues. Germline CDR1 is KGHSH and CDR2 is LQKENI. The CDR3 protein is CASSPSEDYGYTF. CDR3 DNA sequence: TGTGCCAGCTCACCATCGGAGGACTATGGCTACACCTTC.

The CDR3 protein is CASSSSVSGQYNEQFF. The CDR3 coding sequence is TGTGCCAGTAGTTCTTCGGTTAGCGGGCAATACAATGAGCAGTTCTTC. The chain employs TRBV19 and TRBJ2-1; 7 nucleotides align to TRBD2. Trimming took 5 bases from V and 4 from J; bases not matched to a gene: 11. CDR3 length equals 16 residues. Germline loops: CDR1 LNHDA, CDR2 SQIVND (reference sequence).

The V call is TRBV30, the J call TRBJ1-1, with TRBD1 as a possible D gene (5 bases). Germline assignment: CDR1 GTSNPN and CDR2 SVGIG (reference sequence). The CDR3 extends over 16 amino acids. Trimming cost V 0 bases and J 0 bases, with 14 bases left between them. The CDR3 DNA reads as TGTGCCTGGAGTGTATGGAGACAGCCAATGAACACTGAAGCTTTCTTT. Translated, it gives CAWSVWRQPMNTEAFF.

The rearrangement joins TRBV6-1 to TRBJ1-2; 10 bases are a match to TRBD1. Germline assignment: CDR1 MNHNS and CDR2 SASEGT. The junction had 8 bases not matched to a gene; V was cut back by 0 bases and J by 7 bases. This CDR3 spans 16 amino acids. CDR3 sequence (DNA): TGTGCCAGCAGTGAAGCGGTGGGGACAGGGGTGCTTGGCTACACCTTC. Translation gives CASSEAVGTGVLGYTF.

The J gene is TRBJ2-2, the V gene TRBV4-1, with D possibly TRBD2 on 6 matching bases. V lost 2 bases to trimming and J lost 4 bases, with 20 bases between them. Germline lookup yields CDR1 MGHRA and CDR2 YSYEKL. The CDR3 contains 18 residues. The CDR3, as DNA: TGCGCCAGCAGCCAAAATTCCCCTCCGGGACTTGGCACCGGGGAGCTGTTTTTT. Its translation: CASSQNSPPGLGTGELFF.

The CDR3 is CASSPQGLGTYNEQFF. The CDR3 bases are TGTGCCAGCAGTCCACAGGGGCTTGGGACCTACAATGAGCAGTTCTTC. J is TRBJ2-1 and V is TRBV28; 7 positions agree with TRBD1. CDR3 length equals 16 residues. CDR1 MDHEN and CDR2 SYDVKM come from the germline V gene. Unmatched junction bases numbered 9, after V lost 5 bases and J lost 2 bases.

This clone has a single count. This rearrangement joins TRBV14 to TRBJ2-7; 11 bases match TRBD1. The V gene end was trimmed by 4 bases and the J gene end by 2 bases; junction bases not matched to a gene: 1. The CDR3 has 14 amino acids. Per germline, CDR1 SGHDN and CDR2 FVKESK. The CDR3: CASSPGQGAYEQYF. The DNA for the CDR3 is TGTGCCAGCAGCCCGGGACAGGGGGCCTACGAGCAGTACTTC.

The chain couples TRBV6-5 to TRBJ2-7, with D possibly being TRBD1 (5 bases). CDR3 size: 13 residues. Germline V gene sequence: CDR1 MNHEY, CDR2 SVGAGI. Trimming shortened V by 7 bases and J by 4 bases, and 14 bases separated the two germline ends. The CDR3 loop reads CASTTTDSYEQYF. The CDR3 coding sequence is TGTGCCAGCACTACGACCGACAGTTACGAGCAGTACTTC.

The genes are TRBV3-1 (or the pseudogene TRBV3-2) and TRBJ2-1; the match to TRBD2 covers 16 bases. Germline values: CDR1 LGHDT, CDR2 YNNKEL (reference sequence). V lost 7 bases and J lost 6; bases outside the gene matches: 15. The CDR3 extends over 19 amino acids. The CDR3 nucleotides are TGTGCCAGCACTCCCGGGACTAGCGGGAGGGCCGATGGGGGCAATGAGCAGTTCTTC. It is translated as CASTPGTSGRADGGNEQFF.

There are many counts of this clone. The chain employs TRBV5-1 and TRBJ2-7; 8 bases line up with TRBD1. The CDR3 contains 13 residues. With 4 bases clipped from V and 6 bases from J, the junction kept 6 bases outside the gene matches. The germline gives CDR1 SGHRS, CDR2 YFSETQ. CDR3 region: CASSNIQGGEQYF. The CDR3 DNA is TGCGCCAGCAGCAATATACAGGGGGGCGAGCAGTACTTC.

CDR3 DNA: TGTGCCAGCAGCTTACCAGGGGTTGCCGAGCAGTACTTC. Its translation is CASSLPGVAEQYF. The V gene is TRBV13, the J gene TRBJ2-7; D is perhaps TRBD1 (6 bases). V lost 2 bases to trimming and J lost 6 bases, with 11 bases between them. This CDR3 is built from 13 residues. Germline loops: CDR1 PRHDT, CDR2 FYEKMQ (reference sequence).

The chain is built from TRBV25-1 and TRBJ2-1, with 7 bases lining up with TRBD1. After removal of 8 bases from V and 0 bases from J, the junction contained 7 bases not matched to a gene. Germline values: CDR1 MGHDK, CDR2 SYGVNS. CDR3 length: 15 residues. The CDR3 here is CASAHSGGSYNEQFF. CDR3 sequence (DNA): TGTGCCAGCGCGCACTCAGGGGGCTCCTACAATGAGCAGTTCTTC.

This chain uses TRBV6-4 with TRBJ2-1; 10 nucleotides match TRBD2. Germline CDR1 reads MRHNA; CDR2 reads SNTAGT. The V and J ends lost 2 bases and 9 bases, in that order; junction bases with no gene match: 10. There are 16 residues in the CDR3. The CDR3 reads CASSDRASGSISEQFF. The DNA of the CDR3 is TGTGCCAGCAGTGACCGGGCTAGCGGGAGTATCAGTGAGCAGTTCTTC.

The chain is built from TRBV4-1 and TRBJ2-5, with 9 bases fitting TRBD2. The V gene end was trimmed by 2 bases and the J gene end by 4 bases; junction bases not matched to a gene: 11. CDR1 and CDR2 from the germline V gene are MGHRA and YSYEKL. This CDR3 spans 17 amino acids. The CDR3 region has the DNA TGCGCCAGCAGCCAACCGGGGGCTAGCGGGATCAGAGAGACCCAGTACTTC. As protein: CASSQPGASGIRETQYF.

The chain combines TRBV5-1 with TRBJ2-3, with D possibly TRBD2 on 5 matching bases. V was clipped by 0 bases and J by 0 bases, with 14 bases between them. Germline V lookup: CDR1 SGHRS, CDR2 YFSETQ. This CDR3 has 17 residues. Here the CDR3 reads CASSLGSLALSTDTQYF. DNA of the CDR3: TGCGCCAGCAGCTTGGGGAGCCTAGCTCTTAGCACAGATACGCAGTATTTT.

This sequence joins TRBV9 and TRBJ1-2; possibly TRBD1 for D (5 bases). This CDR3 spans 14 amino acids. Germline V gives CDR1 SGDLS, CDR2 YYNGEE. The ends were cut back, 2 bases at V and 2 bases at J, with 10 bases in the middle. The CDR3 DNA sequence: TGTGCCAGCAGCGTGGCGGGGCAGAACTATGGCTACACCTTC. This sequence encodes CASSVAGQNYGYTF.